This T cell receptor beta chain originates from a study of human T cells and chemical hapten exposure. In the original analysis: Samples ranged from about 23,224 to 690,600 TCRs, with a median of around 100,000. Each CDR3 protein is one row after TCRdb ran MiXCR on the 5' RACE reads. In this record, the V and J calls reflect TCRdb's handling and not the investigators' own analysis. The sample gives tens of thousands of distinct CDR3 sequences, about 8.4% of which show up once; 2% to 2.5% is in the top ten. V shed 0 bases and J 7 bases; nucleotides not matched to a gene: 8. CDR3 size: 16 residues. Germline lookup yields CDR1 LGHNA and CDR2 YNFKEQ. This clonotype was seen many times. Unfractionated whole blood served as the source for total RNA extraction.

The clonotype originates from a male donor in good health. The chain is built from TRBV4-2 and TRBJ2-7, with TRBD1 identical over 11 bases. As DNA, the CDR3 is TGTGCCAGCAGCCAAGACTCCGGGACAGGGGGTAGTGAGCAGTACTTC. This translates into CASSQDSGTGGSEQYF.